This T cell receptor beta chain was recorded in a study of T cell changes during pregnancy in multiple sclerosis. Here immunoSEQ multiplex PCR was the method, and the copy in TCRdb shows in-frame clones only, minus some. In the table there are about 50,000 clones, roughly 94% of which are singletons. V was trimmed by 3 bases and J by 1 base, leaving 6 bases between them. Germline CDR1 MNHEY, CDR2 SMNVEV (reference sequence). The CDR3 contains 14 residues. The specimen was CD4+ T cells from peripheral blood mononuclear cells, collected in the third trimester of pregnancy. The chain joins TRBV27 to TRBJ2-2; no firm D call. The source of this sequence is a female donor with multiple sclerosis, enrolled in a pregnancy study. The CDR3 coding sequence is TGTGCCAGCAGTTTTTACGGGAACACCGGGGAGCTGTTTTTT. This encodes CASSFYGNTGELFF.